This T cell receptor beta chain appears in the sequencing data of a study of identifying expanded T cells in peripheral blood. Whole-study results and caveats: Clone count variance between approximately 2-week samples rose with total template count.

Of note for this clone: Its antigen is still unknown.

Generated by immunoSEQ multiplex PCR, the TCRdb table keeps only in-frame clones and is missing some. Here the sample spans about 130,000 clones, 80% to 90% being singletons. Healthy donors had no documented immune events, such as infections, while sampled. The specimen was blood. The sequence was obtained from a person aged 18-69 years in good health.

CDR3 loop: CASSLGQNSYNEQFF. The CDR3 DNA reads as TGCGCCAGCAGCCTGGGACAGAACTCATACAATGAGCAGTTCTTC. V gene TRBV4-3 combines with J gene TRBJ2-1; 7 bases are shared with TRBD1. The germline CDR1 and CDR2 sequences are LGHNA and YSLEER. This CDR3 comprises 15 residues. V was pared by 4 bases and J by 4 bases, with 7 bases of the junction left unmatched.